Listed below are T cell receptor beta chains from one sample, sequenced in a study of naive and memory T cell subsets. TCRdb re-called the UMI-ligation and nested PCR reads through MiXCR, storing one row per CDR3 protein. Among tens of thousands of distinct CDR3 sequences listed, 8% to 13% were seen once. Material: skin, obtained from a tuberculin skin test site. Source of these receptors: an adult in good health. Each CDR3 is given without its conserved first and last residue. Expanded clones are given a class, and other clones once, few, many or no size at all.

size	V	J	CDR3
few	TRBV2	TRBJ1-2	ASASDRGQYGYT
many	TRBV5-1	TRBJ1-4	ASSPGPSNEKLF
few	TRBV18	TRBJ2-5	ASSPPARGYQETQY
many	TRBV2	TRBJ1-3	ASSEIPRNTIY
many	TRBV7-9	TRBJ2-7	ASSLAVTEQY
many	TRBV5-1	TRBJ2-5	ASSSNQETQY
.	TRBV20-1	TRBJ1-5	SARARGQGYGNQPQH
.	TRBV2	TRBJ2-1	ASSERGTVRADEQF
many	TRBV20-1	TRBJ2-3	SAPGAVADTQY
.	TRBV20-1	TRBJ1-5	SARDRQGPQPQH
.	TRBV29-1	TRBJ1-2	SVGIGASLNYGYT
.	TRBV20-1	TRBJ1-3	SARPDRGYGNTIY
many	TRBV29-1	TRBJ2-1	SVESGASYNEQF
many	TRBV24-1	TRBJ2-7	ATSAGSYEQY
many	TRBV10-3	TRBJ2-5	AISETSGSGETQY
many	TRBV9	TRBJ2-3	ASSARGVPTDTQY
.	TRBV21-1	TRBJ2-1	AAGVSYNEQF
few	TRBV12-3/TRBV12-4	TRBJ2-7	ASSHTGTGSYEQY
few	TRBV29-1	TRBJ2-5	SVSRGAEETQY